This T cell receptor (beta chain) was found in a study of beta chain features in type 1 diabetes. The V gene end was trimmed by 11 bases and the J gene end by 3 bases; junction bases not matched to a gene: 8. From germline, CDR1 is MDHEN and CDR2 SYDVKM. The CDR3 loop spans 14 amino acids. Remarks on this clone: The same CDR3 arises from other DNA sequences in this sample as well.

Expressed TCRB transcripts were sequenced, since all the RNA that had been isolated was reverse transcribed. Millions of reads was the average for naive, central memory and regulatory T cell samples. The data were produced by immunoSEQ multiplex PCR, yet TCRdb's version contains in-frame clones alone and is incomplete. The sample lists 150,000 to 190,000 clones; 7.5% to 10% were seen once. The source material was central memory CD4+ T cells from blood. The receptor's source is a man aged 18 to 29 in good health. The rearrangement joins TRBV28 to TRBJ2-7; 12 bases are a match to TRBD1. CDR3 nucleotide sequence: TGTGCCTCAAGGGGGACAGGGGGCTTCTACGAGCAGTACTTC. Translating gives CASRGTGGFYEQYF.